The 5 T cell receptor beta chains presented below share a single source sample, sequenced in a study of post-analysis software for immune sequencing data. Antigens of these TCRs are unknown. Researchers reported that TCR beta cDNA libraries carried unique molecular identifiers. TCRdb reanalysed the PCR reads using MiXCR and keeps one entry per CDR3 protein. The data contain hundreds of thousands of distinct CDR3 sequences, 53% of them singletons. Overall study findings and caveats: Elevated frequency relative to controls characterized roughly five TRBV segments in patients, TRBV5-6, TRBV5-1 and TRBV20-1 among them.

The sequencing sample was made of blood. These receptors all stem from a girl aged 10 to 17 with multiple sclerosis.

V is TRBV5-1 and J is TRBJ2-3; 11 bases are shared with TRBD2. After removal of 4 bases from V and 6 bases from J, the junction contained 7 bases not matched to a gene. CDR3 size: 15 residues. Per the germline V gene, CDR1 is SGHRS and CDR2 is YFSETQ. The CDR3 DNA sequence: TGCGCCAGCAGCCCGTCGACTAGCGGGAAGGATACGCAGTATTTT. Translating gives CASSPSTSGKDTQYF.

The chain couples TRBV12-3 or TRBV12-4 to TRBJ1-1; 7 bases fit TRBD1. This CDR3 spans 16 amino acids. V shed 6 bases, J shed 5 bases, and the junction held 15 bases outside the gene matches. The CDR3 sequence: CASSHDREPQGTEAFF. The CDR3 DNA follows: TGTGCCAGCAGCCACGACAGGGAGCCCCAGGGGACTGAAGCTTTCTTT.

The rearrangement links TRBV20-1 to TRBJ2-5; possibly TRBD2 for D (6 bases). The ends were cut back, 7 bases at V and 2 bases at J, with 17 bases in the middle. CDR1 is DFQATT, CDR2 SNEGSKA, per germline (reference sequence). This CDR3 has 14 amino acids. The CDR3 reads CSVQPPGLQETQYF. The CDR3 DNA reads TGCAGTGTTCAGCCCCCGGGACTGCAAGAGACCCAGTACTTC.

The chain links TRBV11-3 to TRBJ2-1; D may be TRBD1 or TRBD2 (5 bases each). Germline V lookup: CDR1 SGHNT, CDR2 YENEEA. Between the trimmed V and J ends, which lost 5 bases and 0 bases, there was a span of 14 bases. The CDR3 has 16 residues. The CDR3 nucleotides are TGTGCCAGCAGCCCCGGGGCCATCAGCTCCTACAATGAGCAGTTCTTC. It is translated as CASSPGAISSYNEQFF.

The DNA of the CDR3 is TGTGCCACCAGCAGTCATACGGCGGGGGGGACAGATACGCAGTATTTT. Translation: CATSSHTAGGTDTQYF. This chain joins TRBV15 and TRBJ2-3; 9 positions match TRBD2. V lost 3 bases, J lost 3 bases, and 7 bases stayed unmatched. CDR3 length: 16 amino acids. Germline-derived CDR1 and CDR2 are LNHNV and YYDKDF (reference sequence).